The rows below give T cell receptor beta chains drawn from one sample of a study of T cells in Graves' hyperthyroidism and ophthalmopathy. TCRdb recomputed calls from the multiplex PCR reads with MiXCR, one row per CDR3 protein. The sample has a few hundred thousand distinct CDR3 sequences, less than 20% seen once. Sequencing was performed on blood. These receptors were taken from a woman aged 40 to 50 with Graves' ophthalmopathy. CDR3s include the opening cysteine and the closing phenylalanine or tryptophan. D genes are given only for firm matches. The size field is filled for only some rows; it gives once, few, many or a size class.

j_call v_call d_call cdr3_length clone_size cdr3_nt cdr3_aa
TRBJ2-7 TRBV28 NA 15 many TGTGCCAGCAGTCCCCTCTGGGCCCGCCACTACGAGCAGTACTTC CASSPLWARHYEQYF
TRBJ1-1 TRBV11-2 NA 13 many TGTGCCAGCAGCAGGGAACTGAACACTGAAGCTTTCTTT CASSRELNTEAFF
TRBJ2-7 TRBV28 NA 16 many TGTGCCAGCAGTTTGGTGTTGTGGGACAACTCCTACGAGCAGTACTTC CASSLVLWDNSYEQYF
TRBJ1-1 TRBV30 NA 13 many TGTGCCTGGAGTAAGGGCCCGAACACTGAAGCTTTCTTT CAWSKGPNTEAFF
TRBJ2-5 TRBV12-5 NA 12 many TGTGCTAGTGCCCCCCCAGAGGGGACCCAGTACTTC CASAPPEGTQYF
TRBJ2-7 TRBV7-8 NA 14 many TGTGCCAGCAGCTTATACCGAAGAACCTACGAGCAGTACTTC CASSLYRRTYEQYF
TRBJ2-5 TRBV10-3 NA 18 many TGTGCCATCAGTGGGTACAGGGACCAAGCGGGGAAGCAAGAGACCCAGTACTTC CAISGYRDQAGKQETQYF
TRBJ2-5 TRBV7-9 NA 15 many TGTGCCAGCAGCTTAGCGTGGAGGTACCAAGAGACCCAGTACTTC CASSLAWRYQETQYF
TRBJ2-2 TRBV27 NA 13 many TGTGCCAGCAGTGCGACCTCGACCGGGGAGCTGTTTTTT CASSATSTGELFF
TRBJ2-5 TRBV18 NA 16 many TGTGCCAGCTCACCGCAATCAACAACCTTACAAGAGACCCAGTACTTC CASSPQSTTLQETQYF
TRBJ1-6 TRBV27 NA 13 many TGTGCCAGCAGGGACTCGGGGGGTTTACCCCTCCACTTT CASRDSGGLPLHF
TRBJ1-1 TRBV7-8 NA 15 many TGTGCCAGCAGCTTAGCAGGAAGCTTGGGCACTGAAGCTTTCTTT CASSLAGSLGTEAFF
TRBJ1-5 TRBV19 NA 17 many TGTGCCAGTAGTAACCCTCCTCAGCCCCGGGGTAATCAGCCCCAGCATTTT CASSNPPQPRGNQPQHF
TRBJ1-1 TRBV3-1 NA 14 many TGTGCCAGCAGCCAAGATTTCGTGAACACTGAAGCTTTCTTT CASSQDFVNTEAFF
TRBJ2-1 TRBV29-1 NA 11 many TGCAGCGTTGAAATAGGGGATGAGCAGTTCTTC CSVEIGDEQFF
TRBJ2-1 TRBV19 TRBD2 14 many TGTGCCAGTAGTATAACCGGGAGGATGGGTGAGCAGTTCTTC CASSITGRMGEQFF
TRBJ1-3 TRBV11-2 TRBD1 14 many TGTGCCAGCAGCGAGGGGACAGTCGGAAACACCATATATTTT CASSEGTVGNTIYF
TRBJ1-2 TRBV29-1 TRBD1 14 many TGCAGCGTCAGGGGGGATTTTTGGGACTATGGCTACACCTTC CSVRGDFWDYGYTF
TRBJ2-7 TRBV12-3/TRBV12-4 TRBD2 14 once TGTGCCAGCAGGCCTTTGCTAGCGGGAGGCGAGCAGTACTTC CASRPLLAGGEQYF
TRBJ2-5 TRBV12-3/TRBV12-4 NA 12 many TGTGCCAGCAGTTCCCTAGGGGAGACCCAGTACTTC CASSSLGETQYF
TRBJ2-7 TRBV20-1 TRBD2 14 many TGCAGTGCTAGAAATCTAGCGGGAGTCTACGAGCAGTACTTC CSARNLAGVYEQYF
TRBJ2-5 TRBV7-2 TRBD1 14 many TGTGCCAGCAGCTTAGACGTCAGGGGGGAGACCCAGTACTTC CASSLDVRGETQYF
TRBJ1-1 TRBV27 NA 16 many TGTGCCAGCAGGGGGGGCCCACAAGATAACGTCACTGAAGCTTTCTTT CASRGGPQDNVTEAFF
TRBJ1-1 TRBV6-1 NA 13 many TGTGCCAGCACTCCCGACGGGGGCATTGGAGCTTTCTTT CASTPDGGIGAFF
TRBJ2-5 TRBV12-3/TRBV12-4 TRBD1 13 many TGTGCCAGCAGTTCCGGGACAGGGGTTTCCCAGTACTTC CASSSGTGVSQYF
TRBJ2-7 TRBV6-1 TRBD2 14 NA TGTGCCAGCAGGGGAGCGGGAGGTGCCTACGAGCAGTACTTC CASRGAGGAYEQYF
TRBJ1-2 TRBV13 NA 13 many TGTGCCAGCAGCCCCGGGACCGAATATGGCTACACCTTC CASSPGTEYGYTF
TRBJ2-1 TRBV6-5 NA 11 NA TGTGCCAGCAGTTACTCGCAAAAATGGTTCTTC CASSYSQKWFF
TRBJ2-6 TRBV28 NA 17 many TGTGCCAGCAGCCAATGGGCGGGTGGATCTGGGGCCAACGTCCTGACTTTC CASSQWAGGSGANVLTF
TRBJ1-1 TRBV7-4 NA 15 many TGTGCCAGCAGCCCCCCCCAGAGCATGAACACTGAAGCTTTCTTT CASSPPQSMNTEAFF
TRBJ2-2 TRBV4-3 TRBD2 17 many TGCGCCAGCAGCCAAGGGTCTAGCGGGGTGAACACCGGGGAGCTGTTTTTT CASSQGSSGVNTGELFF
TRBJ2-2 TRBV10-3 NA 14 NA TGTGCCATCAGCGAGAGCCAGGGGACCGGGGAGCTGTTTTTT CAISESQGTGELFF
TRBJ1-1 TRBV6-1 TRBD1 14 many TGTGCCAGCAAAAAAGACAGGGGAATTAACCGAGCTTTCTTT CASKKDRGINRAFF
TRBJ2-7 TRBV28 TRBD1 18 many TGTGCCAGCAGTTTGGCACTCAGGGGGCGCCGTACACCCTACGAGCAGTACTTC CASSLALRGRRTPYEQYF
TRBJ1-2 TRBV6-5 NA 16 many TGTGCCAGCAGTTACTCCCCCGGGAGGGGTAACTATGGCTACACCTTC CASSYSPGRGNYGYTF
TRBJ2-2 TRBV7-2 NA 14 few TGTGCCAGCAGCCCACTGCGTGGGACCGGGGAGCTGTTTTTT CASSPLRGTGELFF
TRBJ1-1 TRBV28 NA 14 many TGTGCCAGCAGTTTATCGGGACATTTTACTGAAGCTTTCTTT CASSLSGHFTEAFF
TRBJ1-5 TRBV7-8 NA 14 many TGTGCCAGCAGCTTAGGAGGGGGGGATCAGCCCCAGCATTTT CASSLGGGDQPQHF
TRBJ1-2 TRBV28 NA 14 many TGTGCCAGCAGTCAGAGGGACATACTCTATGGCTACACCTTC CASSQRDILYGYTF
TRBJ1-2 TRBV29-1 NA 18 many TGCAGCGTTGAATCCCCTGATCAAATACCTTGGTCTAACTATGGCTACACCTTC CSVESPDQIPWSNYGYTF
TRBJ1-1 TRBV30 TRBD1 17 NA TGTGCCTGGAGCGCTGGGACAGGGGGGGTAATAGGGACTGAAGCTTTCTTT CAWSAGTGGVIGTEAFF
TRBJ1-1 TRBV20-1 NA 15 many TGCAGTGCTAGAGGGTCCGACAGTAACTACGGTGAAGCTTTCTTT CSARGSDSNYGEAFF
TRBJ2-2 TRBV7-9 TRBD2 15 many TGTGCCAGCAGCCTAGCGGGAGCCGGGGGCGGGGAGCTGTTTTTT CASSLAGAGGGELFF
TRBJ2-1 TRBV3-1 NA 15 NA TGTGCCAGCAGCCAAGTAGCGGACTCCTACAATGAGCAGTTCTTC CASSQVADSYNEQFF
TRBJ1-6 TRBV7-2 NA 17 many TGTGCCAGCAGCTCTGGTGGTCGGGGGACCTATAATTCACCCCTCCACTTT CASSSGGRGTYNSPLHF
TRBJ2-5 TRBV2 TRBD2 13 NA TGTGCCAGCAGTGAAGGACTAGCTTATGTCCAGTACTTC CASSEGLAYVQYF
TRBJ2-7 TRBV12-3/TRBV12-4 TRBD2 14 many TGTGCCAGCAGTTCCGGGGGGGGTCCCTACGAGCAGTACTTC CASSSGGGPYEQYF
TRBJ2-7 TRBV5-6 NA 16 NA TGTGCCAGCAGCTGGGGTAGGGGGGGATCCTCCTACGAGCAGTACTTC CASSWGRGGSSYEQYF
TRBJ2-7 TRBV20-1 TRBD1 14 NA TGCAGTGCTGCCCCGGGACAGGGCTCCTACGAGCAGTACTTC CSAAPGQGSYEQYF
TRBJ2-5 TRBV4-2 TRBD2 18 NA TGTGCCAGCAGCCCCGGGACTAGCGCGAATGGGGGACAAGAGACCCAGTACTTC CASSPGTSANGGQETQYF
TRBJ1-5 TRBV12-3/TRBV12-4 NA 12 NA TGTGCCAGCAGCCGGGGACCGCAGCCCCAGCATTTT CASSRGPQPQHF
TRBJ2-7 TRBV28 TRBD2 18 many TGTGCCAGCAGTACCCAATTCCCTGGACTAGCGGGAGCCTACGAGCAGTACTTC CASSTQFPGLAGAYEQYF